This T cell receptor beta chain was identified during a study of shared clonotypes between healthy human individuals (dated by TCRdb to between 2020 and 2021). Context from the whole study: The cohort included three men and a couple of women between 18 and 49 years of age. Libraries were prepared and TCR repertoires were sequenced by different laboratories using diverse techniques, in order to increase sequencing depth and limit assay-specific biases. Leukapheresis yielded between about 0.94 and 8.9 billion PBMCs per donor. The study deeply sequenced blood TCR repertoires of about 5 healthy adults to estimate repertoire size and the extent of clonotype sharing between individuals. For each donor, three plates each were used for CD4 naive and CD4 memory, two plates were used for CD8 naive, and one plate was used for CD8 memory. Points the paper makes about the study in general: Larger estimated clonotype richness was generally found for naive subsets than for memory subsets. Compared with non-shared clonotypes, the clonotypes found in all four sorted-subset donors had higher generation probabilities. When several donors were compared, the shared fraction of clonotypes was about 5% for naive CD4, 3.5% to 4% for naive CD8, about 2.4% for memory CD4, and around 0.37% for memory CD8. Even with the large sequencing depth, rarefaction of the sorted-subset datasets indicated that sequencing was incomplete. The small number of donors limited the genetic and exposure-history diversity represented. Based on pairwise subsampling, the degree of clonotype sharing among donors was expected to be affected by sequencing depth. Sampling was limited to blood, and TCR repertoires in tissue likely differ from TCR repertoires in blood.

Donors were healthy HIV-negative adults with no recently reported acute infections or vaccinations. Only Caucasian adults living in Nashville, Tennessee, USA were represented among the donors. Magnetic negative selection was used to enrich CD4+ T cells, after which naive cells were positively selected on CD45RA and the negative fraction became the memory subset. Blood was obtained by leukapheresis, after which PBMCs were separated by Ficoll-Histopaque density gradient centrifugation and cryopreserved in liquid nitrogen vapor phase. Purity and quantity of every magnetically sorted T cell population were checked by analytical flow cytometry. Each sorted fraction had its genomic DNA isolated and then quantified by UV absorbance on a Nanodrop 2000c. This clone was counted between two and nine times. Its antigen is currently not known. No per-base quality is available; no much larger clone lies one base away.

TCR CDR3 regions were amplified from genomic DNA by multiplex PCR using the deep immunoSEQ assay. For each cell subset, the extracted genomic DNA was distributed evenly across all wells of several immunoSEQ 96-well plates, and each plate served as one replicate. Each replicate PCR for sorted subsets received roughly 0.2 ug genomic DNA, equal to around 32,000 T cell genomes. Purified libraries were measured with a Qubit 3.0 fluorometer, size-checked on a Bioanalyzer 2100, and measured again with the KAPA Library Quantification kit. A separate single-read 150-cycle Illumina NextSeq 550 flow cell was used to sequence each immunoSEQ 96-well plate. As for how the authors treated the data: Because the immunoSEQ output included only junctional sequences and no quality scores, the filtering could not be the same as the filtering used for full-length reads. Sequences were annotated with PyIR, a Python wrapper for IgBLAST v1.9, and V/J genes and CDR3 were assigned using IMGT germline references. Any read was removed if the V/J assignment was weak (E-value above 1e-6), the CDR3 was missing, or the read contained stop codons, out-of-frame junctions, or ambiguous translated residues. A V3J clonotype was defined by an identical inferred V gene, J gene, and CDR3 amino acid sequence. Percentage overlap between repertoires was computed as shared unique clonotypes divided by the size of the smaller repertoire. Repertoire richness was assessed with RTK rarefaction, the Chao1 estimator, and Recon v2.1 estimates of unobserved clonotypes. Generation probabilities were computed with OLGA for all TCRbeta clonotypes obtained by the gDNA method from a few donors. In its TCRdb copy, this immuneACCESS table keeps in-frame sequences only and misses some clones. Where compared with another copy, unresolved V genes explain less than half of these, and the others have no known cause. V, J and clone size were drawn from that table, and D and trimming were deduced from the DNA. The sample table lists millions of clones, over 85% of them with a count of one. The ten largest account for under 0.15% of the sample.

V sheds 5 bases and J sheds 1 base, leaving 18 bases between their ends. From a lookup of the germline V gene (reference sequence), CDR1 and CDR2 are GTSNPN and SVGIG. The CDR3 runs 16 amino acids, cysteine and phenylalanine included. Kept here is only the CDR3 DNA, which spans 48 bases and is read in frame from base 1. The TCR comes from a man younger than 30 in good health. Sequenced input: naive CD4+ T cells sorted from blood. The sample's cell subset or site, from its label and the paper: CD45RA+ positively selected. The chain uses TRBV30 and TRBJ1-5, with TRBD1 as a weak D call on 5 bases. The CDR3 reads as follows: CAWARGEQVSNQPQHF. The DNA is as follows: TGTGCCTGGGCCCGCGGGGAACAGGTGAGCAATCAGCCCCAGCATTTT.